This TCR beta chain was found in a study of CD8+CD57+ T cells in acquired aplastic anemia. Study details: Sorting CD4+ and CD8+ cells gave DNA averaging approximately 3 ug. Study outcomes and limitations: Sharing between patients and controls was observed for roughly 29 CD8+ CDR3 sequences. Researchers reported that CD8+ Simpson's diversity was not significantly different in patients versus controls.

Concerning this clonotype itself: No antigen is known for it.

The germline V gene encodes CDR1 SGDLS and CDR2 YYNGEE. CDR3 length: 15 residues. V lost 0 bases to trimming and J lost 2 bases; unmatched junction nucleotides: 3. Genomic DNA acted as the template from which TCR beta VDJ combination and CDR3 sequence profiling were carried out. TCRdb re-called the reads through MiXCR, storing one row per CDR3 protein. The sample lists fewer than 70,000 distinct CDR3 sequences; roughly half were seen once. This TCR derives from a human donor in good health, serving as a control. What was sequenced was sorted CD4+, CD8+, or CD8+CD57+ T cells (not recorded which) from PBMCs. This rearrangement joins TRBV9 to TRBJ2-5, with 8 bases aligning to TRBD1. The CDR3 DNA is TGTGCCAGCAGCGTAGTACAGGGGGGACAAGAGACCCAGTACTTC. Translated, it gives CASSVVQGGQETQYF. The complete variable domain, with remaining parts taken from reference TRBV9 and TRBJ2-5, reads DSGVTQTPKHLITATGQRVTLRCSPRSGDLSVYWYQQSLDQGLQFLIQYYNGEERAKGNILERFSAQQFPDLHSELNLSSLELGDSALYFCASSVVQGGQETQYFGPGTRLLVL.